This T cell receptor beta chain originates from a study of blood T cell repertoires in COVID-19. Study-wide context: Samples taken during acute and convalescent COVID-19 were collected in the United States, Italy and Spain. T cells, B-cell-depleted T cells, or PBMCs supplied cDNA or gDNA.

Germline CDR1 is MNHEY and CDR2 is SMNVEV (reference sequence). Trimming removed 5 bases from V and 4 bases from J, with 12 bases in between. The CDR3 has 14 residues. In the study's own analysis: Estimation of nucleated cell counts relied on the amplification of reference gene primers. The table came from immunoSEQ multiplex PCR; TCRdb's copy has only in-frame clones and leaves some out. V and J calls and clone size are those listed in that table; D and trimming were worked out from the DNA. This sample has about 200,000 clones, with nearly 90% found just once. The V call is TRBV27, the J call TRBJ1-3; D uncertain. Sequencing was carried out using peripheral blood. This receptor was obtained from a man between 50 and 59 years old with acute or convalescent COVID-19. The CDR3 reads CASSQAPFGNTIYF. CDR3 in DNA: TGTGCCAGCAGTCAGGCCCCGTTCGGAAACACCATATATTTT.